Below are 13 T cell receptor beta chains sequenced from a single sample in a study of sequential checkpoint blockade in melanoma. The treatment denotes: randomized to nivolumab then ipilimumab (arm A) or the reverse (arm B). This table comes from immunoSEQ multiplex PCR, and its TCRdb copy is limited to in-frame clones, with some not included. The table records roughly 30,000 clones, 86% of them present only once. The sample consisted of CD8+ T cells sorted from blood (inferred from file names), taken from a patient given nivolumab and ipilimumab in sequence. Every receptor here comes from a human donor with melanoma.

The genes are TRBV6-4 and TRBJ2-7, with TRBD2 as a possible D gene (6 bases). Germline V CDR1 and CDR2: MRHNA, SNTAGT. Trimming left V 11 bases short and J 0 bases short, with 17 bases between. CDR3 length: 14 residues. DNA for the CDR3: TGTGCCTCCGCGGGGACGGCAAGCTCCTACGAGCAGTACTTC. Protein: CASAGTASSYEQYF.

The genes are TRBV6-4 and TRBJ1-2; D is perhaps TRBD1 (6 bases). This CDR3 is built from 14 residues. The germline gives CDR1 MRHNA, CDR2 SNTAGT. Trimming stripped 9 bases from V and 7 bases from J, with 21 bases between. In DNA form, the CDR3 reads TGTGCCAGTAAAGCAGGGGTTAAAGGGGCTGGCTACACCTTC. This translates into CASKAGVKGAGYTF.

This clone was recorded once. CDR3 sequence (DNA): TGCGCCAGCGGCCAGGGGGCGCGGCCCTACGAGCAGTACTTC. The encoded protein is CASGQGARPYEQYF. This chain connects TRBV23-1 to TRBJ2-7; 8 nucleotides align to TRBD1. TRBV23-1 is filed as an ORF, its function uncertain. V trimming: 8 bases; J trimming: 2 bases; junction bases outside the gene matches: 8. CDR3 size: 14 residues.

This chain joins TRBV6-1 and TRBJ1-2, with TRBD1 identical over 10 bases. After removal of 1 base from V and 8 bases from J, the junction contained 4 bases not matched to a gene. CDR3 size: 14 residues. The germline CDR1 and CDR2 sequences are MNHNS and SASEGT. CDR3 nucleotides: TGTGCCAGCAGTGAAGGGGACAGGGGAAGGGGCTACACCTTC. Its translation: CASSEGDRGRGYTF.

J is TRBJ2-7 and V is TRBV2; 7 bases fit TRBD1. CDR1 is SNHLY and CDR2 is FYNNEI in the germline V gene. V lost 6 bases, J lost 0 bases, and 14 bases stayed unmatched. The CDR3 totals 17 residues. CDR3 DNA sequence: TGTGCCAGCAGGTCCGGGACAGCTTACTCCCGCTCCTACGAGCAGTACTTC. The encoded protein is CASRSGTAYSRSYEQYF.

This sequence joins TRBV2 and TRBJ2-7; weak D call: TRBD1 (6 bases). This CDR3 comprises 13 residues. V was pared by 10 bases and J by 4 bases, with 17 bases between. Germline V gene lookup returns CDR1 SNHLY and CDR2 FYNNEI. The CDR3 region is CAILKDRNYEQYF. The DNA of the CDR3 is TGTGCCATCCTGAAGGACAGAAATTACGAGCAGTACTTC.

In this sample, this clone turned up once. The chain joins TRBV11-2 to TRBJ1-4; TRBD1 aligns across 8 bases. This CDR3 has 17 amino acids. Germline assignment: CDR1 SGHAT and CDR2 FQNNGV. The trim removed 3 bases at V and 5 bases at J, leaving 11 bases unmatched. In DNA form, the CDR3 reads TGTGCCAGCAGCTTGGTTACAGGGGGATGGCCCAATGAAAAACTGTTTTTT. It yields the protein CASSLVTGGWPNEKLFF.

The chain uses TRBV29-1 and TRBJ1-5; D call uncertain. CDR1 and CDR2 (germline): SQVTM, ANQGSEA. The CDR3 covers 14 residues. The V gene lost 2 bases and the J gene lost 1 base, with 9 bases spanning the gap. The CDR3 is CSVETGESNQPQHF. The CDR3 coding sequence is TGCAGCGTTGAAACGGGAGAGAGCAATCAGCCCCAGCATTTT.

V usage is TRBV12-5 and J usage is TRBJ2-2, with D maybe TRBD1 (6 bases). The CDR3 is made up of 13 amino acids. CDR1 and CDR2 (germline): LGHNT, FRNRAP. V was clipped by 3 bases and J by 5 bases, with 7 bases between them. Written as DNA, the CDR3 is TGTGCTAGTGGTTTTAGGGGGACCGGGGAGCTGTTTTTT. Residues: CASGFRGTGELFF.

The chain combines TRBV7-8 with TRBJ1-2, with D maybe TRBD1 (5 bases). CDR1 is SGHVS and CDR2 is FQNEAQ in the germline V gene. CDR3 length equals 13 residues. V was clipped by 5 bases and J by 4 bases, with 11 bases between them. Here the CDR3 reads CASSRRQSYGYTF. The CDR3 bases are TGTGCCAGCAGCAGACGACAGTCCTATGGCTACACCTTC.

This sequence joins TRBV5-1 and TRBJ2-7; 9 nucleotides line up with TRBD1. V shed 4 bases and J 5 bases; nucleotides not matched to a gene: 10. The V gene's germline CDR1 is SGHRS and CDR2 YFSETQ. CDR3 size: 15 residues. CDR3 amino acids: CASSGVGQGFNEQYF. CDR3 sequence (DNA): TGCGCCAGCAGCGGGGTGGGACAGGGTTTCAACGAGCAGTACTTC.

The V and J genes are TRBV7-9 and TRBJ1-3; D is unclear. The CDR3 is 16 amino acids. Trimming cost V 4 bases and J 0 bases, with 13 bases left between them. Germline values: CDR1 SEHNR, CDR2 FQNEAQ (reference sequence). CDR3 residues: CASSSKTRLSGNTIYF. CDR3 in DNA: TGTGCCAGCAGCTCAAAGACCCGACTCTCTGGAAACACCATATATTTT.

This rearrangement joins TRBV29-1 to TRBJ1-1, with D unresolved. CDR1 and CDR2 from the germline V gene are SQVTM and ANQGSEA. CDR3 length: 13 residues. The V and J ends lost 6 bases and 6 bases respectively, with 17 bases between them. CDR3 DNA: TGCAGCGTCCTGCGGGGAGATGCAGCTGAAGCTTTCTTT. Its protein product is CSVLRGDAAEAFF.